The clone carrying this TCR beta chain was seen a handful of times. The antigen remains unidentified. This entry comes from a study of beta chain features in type 1 diabetes. Findings and limits, study-wide: TCRB CDR3s were moderately but significantly shorter in Type 1 diabetes patients in all four CD4+ subsets.

Expressed TCRB transcripts were sequenced because the entire RNA isolate underwent reverse transcription. Data came from immunoSEQ multiplex PCR; TCRdb stores just in-frame clones and leaves some out. The sample lists a few hundred thousand clones; around 12% were seen once. The receptor's source is a man aged 18 to 35 in good health. Sequencing was performed on naive CD4+ T cells from blood.

The CDR3 reads CASSSLAGLGSYEQYF. In nucleotides, the CDR3 is TGTGCCAGCAGCTCCCTCGCAGGTCTTGGCTCCTACGAGCAGTACTTC. This sequence joins TRBV11-2 and TRBJ2-7; no definite D call. There are 16 residues in the CDR3. Germline lookup yields CDR1 SGHAT and CDR2 FQNNGV. Trimming cost V 4 bases and J 0 bases, with 16 bases left between them.